This T cell receptor (beta chain) was captured in a study of OX40 agonist ivuxolimab in advanced cancers. V lost 4 bases and J lost 1, with 10 bases in between. Germline CDR1 reads SQVTM; CDR2 reads ANQGSEA. The CDR3 has 13 residues. Blood was sampled at baseline, cycle 4 day 1, and cycle 7 day 1. TCRdb's copy holds only in-frame clones and misses some; the assay was immunoSEQ multiplex PCR. The profile shows over 30,000 clones, roughly 89% of them singletons. The rearrangement joins TRBV29-1 to TRBJ1-1; D unclear. Sequenced material: CD4+ or CD8+ T cells sorted from blood, taken in a trial of the OX40 agonist ivuxolimab. The source is an adult with an advanced solid tumor such as melanoma, head and neck, liver or kidney cancer. Written as DNA, the CDR3 is TGCAGCGTTGGACAATCTCGGAACACTGAAGCTTTCTTT. It encodes CSVGQSRNTEAFF. Full variable domain (outside the CDR3, taken from reference TRBV29-1 and TRBJ1-1): SAVISQKPSRDICQRGTSLTIQCQVDSQVTMMFWYRQQPGQSLTLIATANQGSEATYESGFVIDKFPISRPNLTFSTLTVSNMSPEDSSIYLCSVGQSRNTEAFFGQGTRLTVV.